Shown below are 29 T cell receptor beta chains from a single sample sequenced in a study of beta chain features in type 1 diabetes. Notes on the study in general: Type 1 diabetes patients had moderately but significantly shorter TCRB CDR3s in all four CD4+ subsets.

The entirety of the isolated RNA underwent reverse transcription, so expressed TCRB transcripts were sequenced. Repertoires were generated with immunoSEQ multiplex PCR, while TCRdb's copy carries only in-frame clones and drops some. Altogether under 200,000 clones are present, 6.5% to 10% being singletons, with the ten largest covering over 0.45%. These receptors' antigens are unknown. Sequenced input: central memory CD4+ T cells from blood. Every receptor here comes from a young woman with type 1 diabetes.

J is TRBJ1-5 and V is TRBV19; D is ambiguous. Between the trimmed V and J ends, which lost 0 bases and 5 bases, there was a span of 5 bases. CDR3 length: 13 residues. Germline values: CDR1 LNHDA, CDR2 SQIVND (reference sequence). The CDR3 region has the DNA TGTGCCAGTAGTATAGATCGGTATCAGCCCCAGCATTTT. Translating gives CASSIDRYQPQHF.

This clone appeared a few times. The V call is TRBV27, the J call TRBJ2-1, with D possibly being TRBD2 (6 bases). V lost 5 bases to trimming and J lost 0 bases, with 17 bases between them. The CDR3 totals 17 residues. The germline CDR1 and CDR2 sequences are MNHEY and SMNVEV (reference sequence). The CDR3 reads CASSLDYSGNSYNEQFF. CDR3 nucleotide sequence: TGTGCCAGCAGTCTTGACTATAGCGGTAACTCCTACAATGAGCAGTTCTTC.

J is TRBJ1-5 and V is TRBV5-4; a possible D gene is TRBD1 (5 bases). V was pared by 0 bases and J by 3 bases, with 10 bases between. The germline gives CDR1 SGHNT, CDR2 YYREEE (reference sequence). This CDR3 spans 15 amino acids. CDR3 sequence: CASSLGGSDNQPQHF. The CDR3 coding sequence is TGTGCCAGCAGCTTGGGGGGCTCTGACAATCAGCCCCAGCATTTT.

This clone was seen a handful of times. At one boundary the junction diverges from the germline segment, which might be a read error. The chain couples TRBV15 to TRBJ2-7; D call uncertain. There are 13 residues in the CDR3. CDR1 and CDR2 from the germline V gene are LNHNV and YYDKDF (reference sequence). CDR3 nucleotide sequence: TGTGCCACCAGCAGAGAAAGCTCCTCCGAGCAGTACTTC. Its translation is CATSRESSSEQYF.

This clone has a handful of counts. The rearrangement uses TRBV28 and TRBJ1-2; 7 bases line up with TRBD1. Germline CDR1 MDHEN, CDR2 SYDVKM. The CDR3 has 13 residues. The trim removed 5 bases at V and 3 bases at J, leaving 3 bases unmatched. The CDR3 here is CASSIGQDYGYTF. The CDR3 nucleotides read TGTGCCAGCAGTATAGGACAGGACTATGGCTACACCTTC.

The CDR3 loop is CASSPLGGGADTQYF. The CDR3 DNA sequence: TGTGCCAGCAGCCCCCTCGGGGGAGGGGCAGATACGCAGTATTTT. The chain carries TRBV13 and TRBJ2-3; 7 positions agree with TRBD2. The CDR3 runs 15 residues. Germline CDR1 PRHDT, CDR2 FYEKMQ (reference sequence). J was trimmed by 4 bases and V by 5 bases; bases with no gene match: 9.

The sample holds a few counts of this clone. This chain links TRBV7-2 with TRBJ2-4, with D possibly being TRBD1 (5 bases). The ends were cut back, 6 bases at V and 7 bases at J, with 16 bases in the middle. The CDR3 is 14 residues long. The germline CDR1 and CDR2 sequences are SGHTA and FQGNSA. This CDR3 reads CASSLASGANIQYF. The CDR3 DNA reads as TGTGCCAGCAGTTTGGCTAGTGGGGCCAACATTCAGTACTTC. Together with reference TRBV7-2 and TRBJ2-4, the CDR3 gives the full variable domain: GAGVSQSPSNKVTEKGKDVELRCDPISGHTALYWYRQSLGQGLEFLIYFQGNSAPDKSGLPSDRFSAERTGGSVSTLTIQRTQQEDSAVYLCASSLASGANIQYFGAGTRLSVL.

V and J are TRBV6-6 and TRBJ1-1; 8 bases are a match to TRBD1. This CDR3 comprises 15 residues. After removal of 7 bases from V and 0 bases from J, the junction contained 7 bases not matched to a gene. Germline V gene lookup returns CDR1 MNHNY and CDR2 SVGAGI (reference sequence). CDR3 sequence: CASIPGQDLNTEAFF. CDR3 nucleotide sequence: TGTGCCAGCATACCGGGACAGGACCTGAACACTGAAGCTTTCTTT.

The chain carries TRBV7-2 and TRBJ2-5; TRBD2 aligns across 13 bases. Germline CDR1 and CDR2: SGHTA and FQGNSA. V was clipped by 5 bases and J by 5 bases; unmatched bases: 11. This CDR3 region has 17 residues. The DNA of the CDR3 is TGTGCCAGCAGCCAAGGACTAGCGGGAGTAGTTCGGGAGACCCAGTACTTC. Translated: CASSQGLAGVVRETQYF.

This clone was observed a few times. This may stem from a read error, because a much larger clone lies one nucleotide away. J is TRBJ2-6 and V is TRBV6-1; D is unclear. The CDR3 consists of 12 residues. Germline V gene lookup returns CDR1 MNHNS and CDR2 SASEGT. With 5 bases removed from V and 4 bases from J, the gap between germline ends came to 3 bases. The CDR3 DNA sequence: TGTGCCAGCAGTACAGGGGCCAACGTCCTGACTTTC. Translated, it gives CASSTGANVLTF.

This clone was counted only a few times. The chain has TRBV7-6 and TRBJ2-1; the D gene is possibly TRBD1 (6 bases). V was shortened by 3 bases and J by 6 bases, with 12 bases between the two germline ends. The CDR3 has 14 residues. The germline CDR1 and CDR2 sequences are SGHVS and FNYEAQ. The CDR3 DNA follows: TGTGCCAGCAGCTTGGGGACAAAGATCAATGAGCAGTTCTTC. This codes for CASSLGTKINEQFF.

V usage is TRBV7-9 and J usage is TRBJ1-1; TRBD1 is a possible D gene (5 bases). Between the trimmed V and J ends, which lost 6 bases and 5 bases, there was a span of 16 bases. The germline V gene encodes CDR1 SEHNR and CDR2 FQNEAQ (reference sequence). This CDR3 is 14 amino acids long. DNA of the CDR3: TGTGCCAGCAGTCCCTGGGGGGTGGGGACTGAAGCTTTCTTT. This encodes CASSPWGVGTEAFF.

J is TRBJ2-7 and V is TRBV6-6; D is perhaps TRBD2 (5 bases). The CDR3 has 14 residues. V was trimmed by 2 bases and J by 0 bases, leaving 8 bases between them. Germline V CDR1 and CDR2: MNHNY, SVGAGI (reference sequence). In DNA form, the CDR3 reads TGTGCCAGCAGTTACAGGGAGCTCTCCTACGAGCAGTACTTC. Its protein is CASSYRELSYEQYF.

The chain couples TRBV4-3 to TRBJ2-7; TRBD1 aligns across 11 bases. The V gene's germline CDR1 is LGHNA and CDR2 YSLEER. With V trimmed by 1 base and J by 2 bases, 1 base remained unmatched. The CDR3 length is 15 residues. The CDR3 nucleotides are TGCGCCAGCAGCCAAGGGACAGGGGGCACCTACGAGCAGTACTTC. This encodes CASSQGTGGTYEQYF.

This clone was seen only a few times. The chain joins TRBV15 to TRBJ2-3; D gene ambiguous. Germline V CDR1 and CDR2: LNHNV, YYDKDF (reference sequence). This CDR3 is built from 15 residues. V lost 1 base and J lost 6, with 14 bases in between. This chain's CDR3 is CATSRGRPTVDTQYF. As DNA, the CDR3 is TGTGCCACCAGCAGAGGCAGGCCCACGGTCGATACGCAGTATTTT.

The chain is built from TRBV4-1 and TRBJ2-7; 9 bases line up with TRBD1. Germline-derived CDR1 and CDR2 are MGHRA and YSYEKL. The CDR3 contains 16 residues. V lost 1 base, J lost 1 base, and 5 bases stayed unmatched. Here the CDR3 DNA reads TGCGCCAGCAGCCAAGGACGTGGGACAGGGTCCTACGAGCAGTACTTC. It is translated as CASSQGRGTGSYEQYF.

This clone has a handful of counts. The CDR3 here is CASSAGTGLVETQYF. The CDR3 DNA reads as TGTGCCAGCAGCGCCGGGACAGGGCTCGTGGAGACCCAGTACTTC. The chain employs TRBV5-6 and TRBJ2-5; TRBD1 agrees at 9 bases. The CDR3 totals 15 residues. The ends lost 4 bases at V and 5 bases at J; junction bases unmatched: 9. CDR1 is SGHDT, CDR2 YYEEEE, per germline.

This clone turned up a few times. The genes are TRBV30 and TRBJ1-2; D unclear. Trimming pared 2 bases from V and 3 bases from J, leaving 10 bases between. The CDR3 is made up of 13 amino acids. Germline V gene data show CDR1 as GTSNPN and CDR2 as SVGIG (reference sequence). DNA for the CDR3: TGTGCCTGGAGTTCCAGGATTGACTATGGCTACACCTTC. This codes for CAWSSRIDYGYTF.

This clone has only a few counts. The chain is built from TRBV9 and TRBJ1-1; tentative D call: TRBD1 (5 bases). The CDR3 is made up of 13 amino acids. Germline CDR1 is SGDLS and CDR2 is YYNGEE. V lost 2 bases and J lost 8, with 13 bases in between. The CDR3 protein is CASSVYRGTEAFF. In DNA, the CDR3 is TGTGCCAGCAGCGTGTATAGGGGAACCGAAGCTTTCTTT.

This clone was observed a few times. The chain combines TRBV4-3 with TRBJ2-1; 7 bases map to TRBD2. CDR1 is LGHNA, CDR2 YSLEER, per germline. The CDR3 sequence is 12 residues long. J gave up 9 bases and V 4 bases, and 3 bases lay outside the gene matches. The CDR3 spells CASSREGAEQFF. The CDR3 region has the DNA TGCGCCAGCAGCCGGGAGGGAGCTGAGCAGTTCTTC.

The chain recombines TRBV7-2 with TRBJ2-5, with 9 bases identical to TRBD2. In germline, CDR1 is SGHTA, CDR2 FQGNSA. CDR3 length: 14 amino acids. Losses at the gene ends were 3 bases for V and 4 bases for J; bases not matched to a gene: 3. CDR3 protein: CASSFASGVETQYF. DNA for the CDR3: TGTGCCAGCAGCTTCGCTAGCGGGGTAGAGACCCAGTACTTC.

This clone was picked up a small number of times. The chain uses TRBV18 and TRBJ1-1; D gene ambiguous. The CDR3 is made up of 13 amino acids. Germline V gene lookup returns CDR1 KGHSH and CDR2 LQKENI. V gave up 5 bases and J gave up 4 bases, with 11 bases separating them. CDR3: CASSSDGSTEAFF. The CDR3 DNA sequence: TGTGCCAGCTCATCGGACGGGAGCACTGAAGCTTTCTTT.

The rearrangement uses TRBV6-5 and TRBJ2-7; 7 positions match TRBD1. There are 13 residues in the CDR3. Germline CDR1 and CDR2: MNHEY and SVGAGI. The J segment lost 3 bases and the V segment lost 5 bases, leaving 4 bases of the junction unmatched. Here the CDR3 reads CASSARDSYEQYF. As DNA, the CDR3 is TGTGCCAGCAGTGCCCGGGACAGCTACGAGCAGTACTTC.

In regard to this clone: At one boundary the junction diverges from the germline segment, which might be a read error. The chain joins TRBV6-6 to TRBJ2-7; 11 positions match TRBD2. Germline-derived CDR1 and CDR2 are MNHNY and SVGAGI (reference sequence). The CDR3 extends over 16 amino acids. For the CDR3, the DNA is TGTGCCAGCATTTACTCCCTTAGCGGGGGGGTCTACGAGCAGTACTTC. Amino acids: CASIYSLSGGVYEQYF.

This clone was seen a handful of times. This chain uses TRBV7-9 with TRBJ2-5, with D maybe TRBD1 (5 bases). This CDR3 has 16 amino acids. Trimming removed 7 bases from V and 5 bases from J, with 23 bases in between. Germline CDR1 is SEHNR and CDR2 is FQNEAQ (reference sequence). CDR3 DNA sequence: TGTGCCAGCACCCTAGGTCCGGCAGGGCAGATTGAGACCCAGTACTTC. Translation: CASTLGPAGQIETQYF.

The chain links TRBV11-3 to TRBJ1-1; 8 bases fit TRBD1. There are 15 residues in the CDR3. J was trimmed by 3 bases and V by 7 bases; bases with no gene match: 10. Germline V gene data show CDR1 as SGHNT and CDR2 as YENEEA. The DNA for the CDR3 is TGTGCCAGCAACATGGACAGGGCGCGGGACACTGAAGCTTTCTTT. Amino acid sequence: CASNMDRARDTEAFF.

The J gene is TRBJ2-3, the V gene TRBV27; 7 nucleotides match TRBD2. With 5 bases clipped from V and 0 bases from J, the junction kept 5 bases outside the gene matches. This CDR3 has 15 residues. From germline, CDR1 is MNHEY and CDR2 SMNVEV (reference sequence). DNA for the CDR3: TGTGCCAGCAGTACCAAGCGGGGAAGCACAGATACGCAGTATTTT. Its translation is CASSTKRGSTDTQYF.

A few counts support this clone. V and J are TRBV29-1 and TRBJ2-1; no definite D call. The CDR3 spans 11 residues. The V end lost 1 base, the J end lost 13 bases, and 11 bases lay between the germline ends. CDR1 is SQVTM and CDR2 is ANQGSEA in the germline V gene. In DNA, the CDR3 is TGCAGCGTTGAAGGGCTGGGCGCACAGTTCTTC. It encodes CSVEGLGAQFF.

This clone was observed a handful of times. CDR3 nucleotides: TGTGCCAGCAGCTTAGAATCAGCGGGGGCCTACAATGAGCAGTTCTTC. This sequence encodes CASSLESAGAYNEQFF. The chain employs TRBV7-2 and TRBJ2-1, with 8 bases aligning to TRBD2. Trimming at V came to 1 base and at J to 2 bases, leaving 4 bases not matched to a gene. This CDR3 contains 16 residues. Germline lookup yields CDR1 SGHTA and CDR2 FQGNSA. Looking up the rest from reference TRBV7-2 and TRBJ2-1 gives the full variable domain: GAGVSQSPSNKVTEKGKDVELRCDPISGHTALYWYRQSLGQGLEFLIYFQGNSAPDKSGLPSDRFSAERTGGSVSTLTIQRTQQEDSAVYLCASSLESAGAYNEQFFGPGTRLTVL.